A selection of T cell receptor beta chains follows, all from one sample in a study of T cell repertoires in cytomegalovirus infection. Their antigens are not known. TCRdb called the reads again in MiXCR, with one record for every CDR3 protein. Found here are roughly 990,000 distinct CDR3 sequences, more than 25% of them singletons; the top ten hold over 12%. The sequenced sample was cultured CD8+ T cells from PBMCs, obtained from culture after CMV antigen stimulation. These TCRs come from a human donor in good health (CMV status not recorded). Some clones in this sample may be carry-over from other donors' samples. CDR3s include the opening cysteine and the closing phenylalanine or tryptophan. The D gene is left open where the match is weak. Clone sizes are given selectively: once, few, many, or a class where the clone is expanded.

size: NA
V: TRBV6-1
J: TRBJ2-1
D: NA
CDR3: CASSDPTTSNEQFF
DNA: TGTGCCAGCAGTGATCCTACGACAAGCAATGAGCAGTTCTTC

size: many
V: TRBV27
J: TRBJ2-1
D: TRBD2
CDR3: CASSSGGIYNEQFF
DNA: TGTGCCAGTTCTAGCGGGGGGATCTACAATGAGCAGTTCTTC

size: few
V: TRBV7-9
J: TRBJ1-3
D: NA
CDR3: CASQDSGNTIYF
DNA: TGTGCCAGCCAGGACTCTGGAAACACCATATATTTT

size: NA
V: TRBV7-9
J: TRBJ2-2
D: NA
CDR3: CASSLSAPSQYTGELFF
DNA: TGTGCCAGCAGCTTATCTGCCCCCTCCCAATACACCGGGGAGCTGTTTTTT

size: NA
V: TRBV24-1
J: TRBJ2-4
D: NA
CDR3: CATSDSEGLGNIQYF
DNA: TGTGCCACCAGTGATTCTGAGGGGCTCGGAAACATTCAGTACTTC

size: NA
V: TRBV6-5
J: TRBJ2-7
D: TRBD1
CDR3: CASRPRDRVYEQYF
DNA: TGTGCCAGCAGGCCCCGGGACAGAGTCTACGAGCAGTACTTC

size: NA
V: TRBV7-9
J: TRBJ1-2
D: NA
CDR3: CASRPGHQLYGYTF
DNA: TGTGCCAGCAGACCGGGACATCAGCTCTATGGCTACACCTTC

size: NA
V: TRBV12-3/TRBV12-4
J: TRBJ2-3
D: NA
CDR3: CASSTGGTTDTQYF
DNA: TGTGCCAGCAGCACGGGGGGCACCACAGATACGCAGTATTTT

size: NA
V: TRBV6-1
J: TRBJ1-1
D: NA
CDR3: CASSEVRHPNTEAFF
DNA: TGTGCCAGCAGTGAAGTTCGCCACCCGAACACTGAAGCTTTCTTT

size: few
V: TRBV5-1
J: TRBJ1-1
D: TRBD1
CDR3: CASSEDRLAAEAFF
DNA: TGCGCCAGCAGCGAGGACAGGCTGGCGGCTGAAGCTTTCTTT

size: few
V: TRBV3-1
J: TRBJ1-2
D: TRBD1
CDR3: CASSPDRTFHGYTF
DNA: TGTGCCAGCAGCCCGGACAGGACCTTTCATGGCTACACCTTC

size: few
V: TRBV4-1
J: TRBJ2-1
D: NA
CDR3: CASSQERQYNEQFF
DNA: TGCGCCAGCAGCCAAGAGAGACAGTACAATGAGCAGTTCTTC

size: NA
V: TRBV19
J: TRBJ2-5
D: NA
CDR3: CASSLWGAEETQYF
DNA: TGTGCCAGTAGTTTATGGGGGGCTGAGGAGACCCAGTACTTC

size: NA
V: TRBV10-3
J: TRBJ1-1
D: NA
CDR3: CAISGANTEAFF
DNA: TGTGCCATCAGTGGGGCGAACACTGAAGCTTTCTTT

size: NA
V: TRBV25-1
J: TRBJ2-7
D: NA
CDR3: CASSEGAGSAEQYF
DNA: TGTGCCAGCAGTGAGGGGGCGGGGTCGGCCGAGCAGTACTTC

size: many
V: TRBV12-5
J: TRBJ1-2
D: NA
CDR3: CASGLVVGAYGYTF
DNA: TGTGCTAGTGGTTTGGTAGTGGGGGCATATGGCTACACCTTC

size: few
V: TRBV27
J: TRBJ2-3
D: TRBD2
CDR3: CASSSRRHGTSGGLVSTDTQYF
DNA: TGTGCCAGCAGTTCCCGGCGACATGGGACTAGCGGGGGCCTAGTTAGCACAGATACGCAGTATTTT

size: many
V: TRBV6-5
J: TRBJ1-1
D: TRBD1
CDR3: CASSYGDRGNTEAFF
DNA: TGTGCCAGCAGTTACGGGGACAGGGGTAACACTGAAGCTTTCTTT

size: many
V: TRBV29-1
J: TRBJ1-2
D: NA
CDR3: CSVLGHYGYTF
DNA: TGCAGCGTCTTAGGCCACTATGGCTACACCTTC

size: few
V: TRBV9
J: TRBJ2-1
D: TRBD2
CDR3: CASSHPAISGDNEQFF
DNA: TGTGCCAGCAGCCACCCGGCTATCAGCGGGGACAATGAGCAGTTCTTC

size: NA
V: TRBV11-2
J: TRBJ2-5
D: TRBD1
CDR3: CASSSRTGGRETQYF
DNA: TGTGCCAGCAGCTCAAGGACAGGCGGAAGGGAGACCCAGTACTTC

size: NA
V: TRBV7-9
J: TRBJ2-7
D: TRBD1
CDR3: CASSFLGQGAYEQYF
DNA: TGTGCCAGCAGCTTTTTGGGACAGGGTGCCTACGAGCAGTACTTC

size: many
V: TRBV6-2/TRBV6-3
J: TRBJ1-5
D: TRBD1
CDR3: CASTDRAGISPQHF
DNA: TGTGCCAGCACGGACAGGGCGGGGATCAGCCCCCAGCATTTT

size: many
V: TRBV4-3
J: TRBJ2-3
D: NA
CDR3: CASSQDSTDTQYF
DNA: TGTGCCAGCAGCCAAGACAGCACAGATACGCAGTATTTT

size: few
V: TRBV12-3/TRBV12-4
J: TRBJ2-3
D: NA
CDR3: CASSFGPSPDTQYF
DNA: TGTGCCAGCAGTTTCGGACCATCACCAGATACGCAGTATTTT

size: NA
V: TRBV13
J: TRBJ2-5
D: NA
CDR3: CASSLEGVGEETQYF
DNA: TGTGCCAGCAGCTTAGAAGGCGTTGGAGAAGAGACCCAGTACTTC

size: once
V: TRBV7-9
J: TRBJ1-2
D: NA
CDR3: CASSLESGLGYTF
DNA: TGTGCCAGCAGCTTAGAGTCAGGGCTTGGCTACACCTTC

size: few
V: TRBV5-6
J: TRBJ2-3
D: NA
CDR3: CASSLGGRGDTQYF
DNA: TGTGCCAGCAGCTTGGGGGGGCGCGGGGATACGCAGTATTTT

size: few
V: TRBV7-9
J: TRBJ2-2
D: NA
CDR3: CASSPPRAGGAGELFF
DNA: TGTGCCAGCAGCCCGCCTCGGGCGGGCGGGGCCGGGGAGCTGTTTTTT

size: NA
V: TRBV20-1
J: TRBJ1-1
D: NA
CDR3: CSAPGRLSSSYEAFF
DNA: TGCAGTGCTCCCGGCAGGCTCTCCTCTTCGTATGAAGCTTTCTTT

size: NA
V: TRBV12-3/TRBV12-4
J: TRBJ1-1
D: NA
CDR3: CASSLSYDMNTEAFF
DNA: TGTGCCAGCAGTCTCAGCTACGACATGAACACTGAAGCTTTCTTT

size: few
V: TRBV4-2
J: TRBJ1-3
D: NA
CDR3: CASSQELGTSGNTIYF
DNA: TGTGCCAGCAGCCAAGAGTTAGGGACAAGTGGAAACACCATATATTTT

size: NA
V: TRBV12-3/TRBV12-4
J: TRBJ2-7
D: TRBD1
CDR3: CASSLARDRGEQYF
DNA: TGTGCCAGCAGTTTAGCCCGGGACAGGGGCGAGCAGTACTTC

size: NA
V: TRBV2
J: TRBJ2-3
D: NA
CDR3: CASRGLRPADTQYF
DNA: TGTGCCAGCCGGGGGTTGCGACCAGCAGATACGCAGTATTTT

size: few
V: TRBV6-6
J: TRBJ1-1
D: TRBD1
CDR3: CASTETGRNTEAFF
DNA: TGTGCCAGCACCGAGACAGGGAGGAACACTGAAGCTTTCTTT

size: few
V: TRBV7-6
J: TRBJ2-3
D: NA
CDR3: CASSLDGRKGTSDTQYF
DNA: TGTGCCAGCAGCTTAGATGGGCGTAAAGGGACCTCAGATACGCAGTATTTT

size: NA
V: TRBV7-6
J: TRBJ2-3
D: NA
CDR3: CASGTHPGRVGATDTQYF
DNA: TGTGCCAGCGGCACCCACCCGGGACGAGTCGGAGCCACAGATACGCAGTATTTT

size: NA
V: TRBV4-1
J: TRBJ2-2
D: TRBD2
CDR3: CASSITGGITTGELFF
DNA: TGCGCCAGCAGCATTACGGGGGGTATAACCACCGGGGAGCTGTTTTTT

size: NA
V: TRBV5-1
J: TRBJ2-1
D: TRBD1
CDR3: CASSLPRDRTYNEQFF
DNA: TGCGCCAGCAGCTTGCCCCGGGACAGAACTTACAATGAGCAGTTCTTC

size: few
V: TRBV7-6
J: TRBJ1-1
D: NA
CDR3: CASSLARSGMNTEAFF
DNA: TGTGCCAGCAGCTTAGCGCGATCAGGGATGAACACTGAAGCTTTCTTT

size: few
V: TRBV27
J: TRBJ1-1
D: NA
CDR3: CASLISGGTEAFF
DNA: TGTGCCAGCTTAATAAGCGGGGGGACTGAAGCTTTCTTT

size: few
V: TRBV15
J: TRBJ1-6
D: NA
CDR3: CATGAVVGDSPLHF
DNA: TGTGCCACCGGGGCCGTGGTGGGGGATTCACCCCTCCACTTT

size: NA
V: TRBV6-5
J: TRBJ2-3
D: TRBD1
CDR3: CASSYSDRDSTDTQYF
DNA: TGTGCCAGCAGTTACTCCGACAGGGACAGCACAGATACGCAGTATTTT

size: few
V: TRBV2
J: TRBJ1-5
D: NA
CDR3: CASSSQDNSNQPQHF
DNA: TGTGCCAGCAGTTCGCAGGATAACAGCAATCAGCCCCAGCATTTT

size: many
V: TRBV7-6
J: TRBJ2-2
D: NA
CDR3: CASSLEFGGTLFF
DNA: TGTGCCAGCAGCTTAGAGTTCGGAGGAACGCTGTTTTTT

size: many
V: TRBV27
J: TRBJ2-2
D: NA
CDR3: CASSLYRDANTGELFF
DNA: TGTGCCAGCAGTTTATACAGAGACGCGAACACCGGGGAGCTGTTTTTT

size: NA
V: TRBV7-8
J: TRBJ1-6
D: NA
CDR3: CASSPPGRSGSPLHF
DNA: TGTGCCAGCAGTCCCCCCGGGAGAAGTGGATCACCCCTCCACTTT

size: few
V: TRBV12-3/TRBV12-4
J: TRBJ2-3
D: NA
CDR3: CASIPEGTDTQYF
DNA: TGTGCCAGCATCCCTGAGGGCACAGATACGCAGTATTTT

size: few
V: TRBV27
J: TRBJ2-7
D: NA
CDR3: CASSFASGKPHEQYF
DNA: TGTGCCAGCAGTTTCGCGTCGGGCAAACCCCACGAGCAGTACTTC

size: NA
V: TRBV11-2
J: TRBJ1-1
D: NA
CDR3: CASSPYGSLGTEAFF
DNA: TGTGCCAGCAGCCCATACGGATCCTTAGGGACTGAAGCTTTCTTT

size: few
V: TRBV2
J: TRBJ1-2
D: NA
CDR3: CANIGGGSYGYTF
DNA: TGTGCCAATATAGGGGGAGGATCCTATGGCTACACCTTC

size: NA
V: TRBV25-1
J: TRBJ2-1
D: TRBD2
CDR3: CASSVAGGREQFF
DNA: TGTGCCAGCAGTGTTGCGGGGGGGCGTGAGCAGTTCTTC